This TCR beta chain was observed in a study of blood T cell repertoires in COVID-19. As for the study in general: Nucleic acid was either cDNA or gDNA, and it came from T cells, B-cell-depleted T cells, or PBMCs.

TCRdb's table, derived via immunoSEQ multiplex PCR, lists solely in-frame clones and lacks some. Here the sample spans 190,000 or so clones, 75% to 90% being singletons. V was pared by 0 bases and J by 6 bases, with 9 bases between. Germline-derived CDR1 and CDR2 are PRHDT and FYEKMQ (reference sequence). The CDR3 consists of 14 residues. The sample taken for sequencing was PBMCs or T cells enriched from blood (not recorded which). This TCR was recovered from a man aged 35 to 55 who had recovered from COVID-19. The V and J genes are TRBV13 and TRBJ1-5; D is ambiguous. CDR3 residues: CASSLGASSQPQHF. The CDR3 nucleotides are TGTGCCAGCAGCTTAGGAGCGTCAAGTCAGCCCCAGCATTTT. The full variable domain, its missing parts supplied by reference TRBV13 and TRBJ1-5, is AAGVIQSPRHLIKEKRETATLKCYPIPRHDTVYWYQQGPGQDPQFLISFYEKMQSDKGSIPDRFSAQQFSDYHSELNMSSLELGDSALYFCASSLGASSQPQHFGDGTRLSIL.